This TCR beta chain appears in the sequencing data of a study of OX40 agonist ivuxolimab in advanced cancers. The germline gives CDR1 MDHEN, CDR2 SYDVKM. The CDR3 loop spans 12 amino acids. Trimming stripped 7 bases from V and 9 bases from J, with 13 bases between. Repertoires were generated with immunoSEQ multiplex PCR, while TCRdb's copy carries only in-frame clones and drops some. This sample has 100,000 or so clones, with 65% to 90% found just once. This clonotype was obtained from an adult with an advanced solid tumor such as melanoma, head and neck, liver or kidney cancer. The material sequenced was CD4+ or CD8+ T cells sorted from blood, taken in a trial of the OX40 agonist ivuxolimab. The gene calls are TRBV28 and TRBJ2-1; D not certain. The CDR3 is CASITRFGEQFF. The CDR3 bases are TGTGCCAGCATAACCCGTTTTGGTGAGCAGTTCTTC.